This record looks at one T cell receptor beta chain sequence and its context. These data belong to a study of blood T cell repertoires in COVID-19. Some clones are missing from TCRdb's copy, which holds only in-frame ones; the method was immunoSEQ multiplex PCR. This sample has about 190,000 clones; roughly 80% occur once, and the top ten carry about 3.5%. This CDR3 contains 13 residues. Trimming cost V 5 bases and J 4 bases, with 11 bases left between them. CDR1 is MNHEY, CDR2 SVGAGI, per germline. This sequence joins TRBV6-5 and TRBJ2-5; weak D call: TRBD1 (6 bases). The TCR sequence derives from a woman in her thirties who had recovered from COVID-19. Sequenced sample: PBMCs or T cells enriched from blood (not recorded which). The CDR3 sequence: CASSTGIGETQYF. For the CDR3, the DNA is TGTGCCAGCAGTACAGGGATAGGAGAGACCCAGTACTTC.